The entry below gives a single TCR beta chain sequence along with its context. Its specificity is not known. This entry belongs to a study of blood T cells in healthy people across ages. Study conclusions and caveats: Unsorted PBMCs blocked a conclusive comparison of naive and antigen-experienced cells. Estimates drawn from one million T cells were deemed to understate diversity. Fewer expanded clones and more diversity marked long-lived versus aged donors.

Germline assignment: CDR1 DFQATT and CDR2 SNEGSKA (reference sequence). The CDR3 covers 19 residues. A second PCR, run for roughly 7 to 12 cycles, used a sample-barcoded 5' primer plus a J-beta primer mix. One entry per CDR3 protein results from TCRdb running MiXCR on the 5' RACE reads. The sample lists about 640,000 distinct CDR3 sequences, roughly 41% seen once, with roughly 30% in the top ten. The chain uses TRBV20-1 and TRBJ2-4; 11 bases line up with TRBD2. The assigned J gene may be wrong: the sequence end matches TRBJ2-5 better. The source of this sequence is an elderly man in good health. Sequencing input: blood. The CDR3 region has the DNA TGCAGTGCTATCGTTCGTGATCTAGCGGGAGGACTTGCCCAAGAGACCCAGTACTTC. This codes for CSAIVRDLAGGLAQETQYF.